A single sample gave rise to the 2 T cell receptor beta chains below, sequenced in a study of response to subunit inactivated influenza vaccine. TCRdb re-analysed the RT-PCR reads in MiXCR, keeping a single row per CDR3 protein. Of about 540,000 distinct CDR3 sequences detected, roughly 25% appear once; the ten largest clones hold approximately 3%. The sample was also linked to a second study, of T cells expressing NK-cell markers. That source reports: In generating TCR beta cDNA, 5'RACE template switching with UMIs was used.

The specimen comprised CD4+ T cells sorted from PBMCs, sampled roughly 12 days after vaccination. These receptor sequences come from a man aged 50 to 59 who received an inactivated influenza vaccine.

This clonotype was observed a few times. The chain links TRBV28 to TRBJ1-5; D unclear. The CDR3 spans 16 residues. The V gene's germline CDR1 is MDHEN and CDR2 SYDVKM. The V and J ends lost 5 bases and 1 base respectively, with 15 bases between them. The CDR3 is CASSTLRGPSNQPQHF. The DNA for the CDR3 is TGTGCCAGCAGTACGCTGAGAGGGCCGAGCAATCAGCCCCAGCATTTT. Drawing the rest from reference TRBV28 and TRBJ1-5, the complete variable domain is DVKVTQSSRYLVKRTGEKVFLECVQDMDHENMFWYRQDPGLGLRLIYFSYDVKMKEKGDIPEGYSVSREKKERFSLILESASTNQTSMYLCASSTLRGPSNQPQHFGDGTRLSIL.

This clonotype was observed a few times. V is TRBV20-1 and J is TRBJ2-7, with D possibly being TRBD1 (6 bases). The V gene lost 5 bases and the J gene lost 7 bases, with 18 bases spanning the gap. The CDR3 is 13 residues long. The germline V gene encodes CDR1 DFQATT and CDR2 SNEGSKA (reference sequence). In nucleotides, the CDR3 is TGCAGTGCTCCCGGGGCAGGGGTAACGGAGCAGTACTTC. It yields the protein CSAPGAGVTEQYF.